The sequence of this TCR beta chain was determined in a study of T cells after yellow fever vaccination. TCR cDNA, made by 5'RACE template switching, carried an added universal primer site and UMIs. TCRdb ran MiXCR on the 5' RACE reads and lists one entry per CDR3 protein. The table shows around 300,000 distinct CDR3 sequences, with 3.5% to 4.5% occurring only once. CDR1 and CDR2 from the germline V gene are SNHLY and FYNNEI. Trimming cost V 8 bases and J 2 bases, with 13 bases left between them. The CDR3 is 14 residues long. Specimen: PBMCs, collected 15 days after the yellow fever booster vaccination. This clonotype originated in a man between 18 and 29 years old who received the YFV17D yellow fever vaccine. V and J are TRBV2 and TRBJ1-5; unclear D gene. The CDR3 reads CASLREVGNQPQHF. The CDR3 coding sequence is TGTGCCAGCCTTAGGGAGGTTGGCAATCAGCCCCAGCATTTT.